Following are 7 T cell receptor beta chains from one sample sequenced in a study of shared clonotypes between healthy human individuals (dated by TCRdb to the early 2020s). Preparation of the library involved the immunoSEQ multiplex PCR assay. Entries here come from immuneACCESS through TCRdb and include only in-frame sequences with V and J called. Some clones fail to appear in such tables; in the studies checked, an unresolved V gene covers under half of the shortfall, and the cause of the remainder is unknown. For this sample the table gives about 520,000 clones, of which more than 65% were detected only once. The top ten hold 12% of the sample. Sequencing was carried out using PBMCs. The receptors shown here come from a woman between 35 and 50 years old in good health. Some clones in this sample may be carry-over from other donors' samples.

The rearrangement uses TRBV5-1 and TRBJ1-1; TRBD1 agrees at 10 bases. The CDR3 is made up of 13 amino acids. Germline V gives CDR1 SGHRS, CDR2 YFSETQ. V was pared by 4 bases and J by 11 bases, with 8 bases of the junction left unmatched. The CDR3 spells CASSPWTGGFAFF. The CDR3 DNA reads TGCGCCAGCAGCCCCTGGACAGGGGGTTTCGCTTTCTTT.

The genes are TRBV27 and TRBJ1-1; no clear D. V was shortened by 8 bases and J by 0 bases, with 13 bases between the two germline ends. CDR3 length equals 14 residues. Germline V lookup: CDR1 MNHEY, CDR2 SMNVEV (reference sequence). The CDR3, as DNA: TGTGCCAGCGGATCTACTTTAGTGAACACTGAAGCTTTCTTT. Translating gives CASGSTLVNTEAFF.

Of note for this clone: A far larger clone is just one base off, so this is likely a read error. The V call is TRBV29-1, the J call TRBJ2-1; D remains unclear. CDR1 and CDR2 (germline): SQVTM, ANQGSEA. With 3 bases removed from V and 3 bases from J, the gap between germline ends came to 12 bases. The CDR3 spans 14 residues. The CDR3 bases are TGCAGCGTTGAGTCCGGAAGCTACTACAATGAGCAGTTCTTC. Encoded protein: CSVESGSYYNEQFF.

This clone was counted only a few times. The gene calls are TRBV19 and TRBJ1-2, with 8 bases that match TRBD1. This CDR3 region has 14 residues. CDR1 and CDR2 (germline): LNHDA, SQIVND (reference sequence). V shed 6 bases, J shed 5 bases, and the junction held 8 bases outside the gene matches. The CDR3 spells CASSPTGTGYGYTF. DNA for the CDR3: TGTGCCAGTAGCCCGACCGGGACAGGTTATGGCTACACCTTC.

Note on this clone: This likely came from a read error, as a far larger clone is one base away. CDR3 sequence reads: CASRLGGQDIQYF. DNA for the CDR3: TGTGCAAGTCGCTTAGGGGGGCAGGACATTCAGTACTTC. The chain combines TRBV12-2 with TRBJ2-5; the DNA was not used to check the table's D call, TRBD1. The J call could be wrong; TRBJ2-4 is a better fit for the DNA end. TRBV12-2 is shown as a pseudogene. The CDR3 sequence is 13 residues long.

CDR3 nucleotide sequence: TGTGCCAGCATTTTCGAGTGGGGAGATGGCTACACCTTC. Amino acid sequence: CASIFEWGDGYTF. This sequence joins TRBV6-6 and TRBJ1-2; no reliable D call. V dropped 7 bases and J dropped 6 bases, with 15 bases sitting between them. In germline, CDR1 is MNHNY, CDR2 SVGAGI (reference sequence). The CDR3 extends over 13 amino acids.

This chain links TRBV11-2 with TRBJ2-7; 11 bases align to TRBD2. The CDR3 spans 15 residues. CDR1 and CDR2 from the germline V gene are SGHAT and FQNNGV. Unmatched junction bases numbered 3, after V lost 5 bases and J lost 0 bases. In nucleotides, the CDR3 is TGTGCCAGCAGCACCACTAGCGGGAGCTCCTACGAGCAGTACTTC. Translating it yields CASSTTSGSSYEQYF.